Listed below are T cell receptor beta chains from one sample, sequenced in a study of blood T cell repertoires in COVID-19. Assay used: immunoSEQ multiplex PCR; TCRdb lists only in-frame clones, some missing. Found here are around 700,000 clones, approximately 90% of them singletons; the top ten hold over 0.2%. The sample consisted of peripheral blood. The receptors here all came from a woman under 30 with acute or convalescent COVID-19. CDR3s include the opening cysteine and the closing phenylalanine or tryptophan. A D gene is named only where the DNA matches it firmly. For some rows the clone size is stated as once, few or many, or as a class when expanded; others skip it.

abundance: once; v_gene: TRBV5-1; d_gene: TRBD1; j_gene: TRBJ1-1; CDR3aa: CASRRTGGGKAFF; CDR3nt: TGCGCCAGCAGGCGGACAGGGGGCGGAAAAGCTTTCTTT
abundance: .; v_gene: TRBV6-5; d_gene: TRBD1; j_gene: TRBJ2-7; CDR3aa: CASSYPGTGVGEQYF; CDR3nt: TGTGCCAGCAGTTACCCCGGGACAGGGGTGGGAGAGCAGTACTTC
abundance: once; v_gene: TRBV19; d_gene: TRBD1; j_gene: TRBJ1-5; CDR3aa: CASSSTGNNQPQHF; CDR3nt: TGTGCCAGTAGTTCGACAGGGAATAATCAGCCCCAGCATTTT
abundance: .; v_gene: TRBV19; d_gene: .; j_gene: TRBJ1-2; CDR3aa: CASSNANSSPLYGYTF; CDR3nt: TGTGCCAGTAGTAATGCAAATTCGAGCCCACTCTATGGCTACACCTTC
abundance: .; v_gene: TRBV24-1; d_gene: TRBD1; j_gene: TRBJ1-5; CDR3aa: CATSDRTGGGQPQHF; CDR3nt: TGTGCCACCAGTGATCGGACAGGGGGGGGTCAGCCCCAGCATTTT
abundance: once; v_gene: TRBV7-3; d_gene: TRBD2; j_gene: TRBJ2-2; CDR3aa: CASSLRAGGGTGELFF; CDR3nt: TGTGCCAGCAGCTTACGAGCGGGGGGCGGCACCGGGGAGCTGTTTTTT
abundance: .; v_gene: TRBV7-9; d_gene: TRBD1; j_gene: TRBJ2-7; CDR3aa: CASSLAAATGFEQYF; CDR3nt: TGTGCCAGCAGCTTAGCCGCAGCGACAGGGTTCGAGCAGTACTTC
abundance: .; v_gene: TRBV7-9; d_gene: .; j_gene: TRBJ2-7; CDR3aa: CASSSNRENYEQYF; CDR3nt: TGTGCCAGCAGCTCCAACAGGGAGAACTACGAGCAGTACTTC
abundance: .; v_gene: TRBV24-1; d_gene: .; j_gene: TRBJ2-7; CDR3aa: CATRATGDSYEQYF; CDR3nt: TGTGCCACCAGGGCGACAGGCGACTCCTACGAGCAGTACTTC
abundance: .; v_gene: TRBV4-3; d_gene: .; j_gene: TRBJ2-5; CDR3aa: CASSQDLGRTETQYF; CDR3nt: TGCGCCAGCAGCCAAGATCTGGGGAGAACAGAGACCCAGTACTTC
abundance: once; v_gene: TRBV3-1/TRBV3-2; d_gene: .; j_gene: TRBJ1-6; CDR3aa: CASSLLRGNNSPLHF; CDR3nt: TGTGCCAGCAGTCTCCTTCGGGGGAATAATTCACCCCTCCACTTT
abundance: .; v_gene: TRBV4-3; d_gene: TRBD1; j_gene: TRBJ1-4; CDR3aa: CASSQAPKGAYGEKLFF; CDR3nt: TGCGCCAGCAGCCAAGCTCCCAAGGGGGCCTATGGGGAAAAACTGTTTTTT
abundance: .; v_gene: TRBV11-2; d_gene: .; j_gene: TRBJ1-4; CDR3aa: CASSLLNQGGEKLFF; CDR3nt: TGTGCCAGCAGCTTACTAAATCAGGGAGGAGAAAAACTGTTTTTT
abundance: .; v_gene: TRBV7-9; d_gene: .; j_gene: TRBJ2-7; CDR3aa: CASTQGALEQYF; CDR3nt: TGTGCCAGCACCCAAGGGGCCCTCGAGCAGTACTTC
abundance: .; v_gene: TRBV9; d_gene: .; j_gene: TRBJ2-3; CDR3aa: CASSPNPDTQYF; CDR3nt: TGTGCCAGCAGCCCAAATCCAGATACGCAGTATTTT
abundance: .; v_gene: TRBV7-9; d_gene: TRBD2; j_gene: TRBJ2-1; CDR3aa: CASSLLAGGHNEQFF; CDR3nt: TGTGCCAGCAGCTTGCTAGCGGGGGGGCACAATGAGCAGTTCTTC
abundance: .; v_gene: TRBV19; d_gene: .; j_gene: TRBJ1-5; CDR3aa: CASTEGRGHNQPQHF; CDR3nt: TGTGCCAGTACCGAAGGGAGGGGTCACAATCAGCCCCAGCATTTT
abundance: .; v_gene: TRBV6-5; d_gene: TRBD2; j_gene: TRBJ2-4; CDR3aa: CASSYSGGENIQYF; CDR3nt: TGTGCCAGCAGTTACAGCGGGGGTGAAAACATTCAGTACTTC
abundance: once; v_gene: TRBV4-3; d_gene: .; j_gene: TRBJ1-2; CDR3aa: CASSQGYRGDFNYGYTF; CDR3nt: TGCGCCAGCAGCCAAGGGTACCGAGGGGACTTTAACTATGGCTACACCTTC
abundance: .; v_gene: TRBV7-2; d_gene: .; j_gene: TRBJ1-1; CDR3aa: CASSLSQGGTEAFF; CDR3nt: TGTGCCAGCAGCTTAAGCCAGGGTGGCACTGAAGCTTTCTTT
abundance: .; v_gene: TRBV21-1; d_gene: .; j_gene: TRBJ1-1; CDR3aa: CDGQGNTEAFF; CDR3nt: TGTGACGGACAGGGGAACACTGAAGCTTTCTTT
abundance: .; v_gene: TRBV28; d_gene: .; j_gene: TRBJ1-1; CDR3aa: CASSDWELKNTEAFF; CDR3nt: TGTGCCAGCAGCGACTGGGAGCTAAAGAACACTGAAGCTTTCTTT
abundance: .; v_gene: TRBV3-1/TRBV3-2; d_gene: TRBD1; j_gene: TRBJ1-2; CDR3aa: CASSQPTGSGYTF; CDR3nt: TGTGCCAGCAGCCAACCGACAGGGTCTGGCTACACCTTC
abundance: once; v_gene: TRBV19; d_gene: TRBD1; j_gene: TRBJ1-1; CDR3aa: CASNEGTEATTRTEAFF; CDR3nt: TGTGCCAGTAACGAGGGGACAGAAGCCACTACCCGCACTGAAGCTTTCTTT
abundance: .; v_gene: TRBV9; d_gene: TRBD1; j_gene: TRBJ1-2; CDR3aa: CASSSTGGAGYGYTF; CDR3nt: TGTGCCAGCAGTTCTACAGGGGGCGCGGGCTATGGCTACACCTTC
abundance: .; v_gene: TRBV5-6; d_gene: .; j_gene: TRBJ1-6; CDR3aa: CASSLSNSPLHF; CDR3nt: TGTGCCAGCAGCCTGTCTAATTCACCCCTCCACTTT
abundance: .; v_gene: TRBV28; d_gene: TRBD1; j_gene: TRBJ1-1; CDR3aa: CASSLTKGTGEAFF; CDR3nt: TGTGCCAGCAGTTTAACCAAGGGGACAGGGGAAGCTTTCTTT
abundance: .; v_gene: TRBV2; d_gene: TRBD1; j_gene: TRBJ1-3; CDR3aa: CASSTDRGKFVGNTIYF; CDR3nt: TGTGCCAGCAGTACCGACAGGGGAAAGTTTGTCGGAAACACCATATATTTT
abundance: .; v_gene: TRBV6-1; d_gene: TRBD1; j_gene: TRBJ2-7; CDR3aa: CATRDRAYEQYF; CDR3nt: TGTGCCACCCGGGACAGGGCCTACGAGCAGTACTTC
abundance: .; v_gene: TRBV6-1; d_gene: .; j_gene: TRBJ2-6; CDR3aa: CASSEAPRGAGANVLTF; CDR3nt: TGTGCCAGCAGTGAAGCGCCCAGGGGGGCTGGGGCCAACGTCCTGACTTTC
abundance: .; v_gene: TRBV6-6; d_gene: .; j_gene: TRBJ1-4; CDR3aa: CASSTQATNEKLFF; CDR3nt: TGTGCCAGCAGTACACAAGCAACTAATGAAAAACTGTTTTTT
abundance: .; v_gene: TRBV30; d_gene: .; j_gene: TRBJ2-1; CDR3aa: CAWDSSWDFNEQFF; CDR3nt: TGTGCCTGGGATAGCTCATGGGACTTCAATGAGCAGTTCTTC
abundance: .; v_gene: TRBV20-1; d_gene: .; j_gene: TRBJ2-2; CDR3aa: CSAVQGRELFF; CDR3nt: TGCAGTGCTGTCCAGGGCAGGGAGCTGTTTTTT
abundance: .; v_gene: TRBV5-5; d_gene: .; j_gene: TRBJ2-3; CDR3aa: CASSSPGLADTQYF; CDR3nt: TGTGCCAGCAGCTCCCCGGGACTCGCAGATACGCAGTATTTT
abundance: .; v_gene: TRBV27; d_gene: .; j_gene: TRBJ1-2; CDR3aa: CASSFVGPAHPSGGLGGYTF; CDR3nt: TGTGCCAGCAGTTTTGTTGGGCCGGCTCACCCCTCCGGGGGTTTAGGTGGCTACACCTTC
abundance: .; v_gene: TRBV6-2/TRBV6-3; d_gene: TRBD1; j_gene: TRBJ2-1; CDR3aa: CASSIRGTGDVEQFF; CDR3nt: TGTGCCAGCAGTATCAGGGGAACAGGGGATGTTGAGCAGTTCTTC
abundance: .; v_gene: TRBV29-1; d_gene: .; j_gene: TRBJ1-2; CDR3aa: CSVHRSGTAWDYGYTF; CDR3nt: TGCAGCGTCCATCGATCCGGGACTGCCTGGGACTATGGCTACACCTTC
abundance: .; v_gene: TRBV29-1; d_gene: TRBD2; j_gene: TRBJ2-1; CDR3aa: CSVPGGWTSGVQNNEQFF; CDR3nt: TGCAGCGTTCCCGGGGGGTGGACTAGCGGGGTACAAAACAATGAGCAGTTCTTC
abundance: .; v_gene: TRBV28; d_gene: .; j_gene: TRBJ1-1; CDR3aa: CASSHRQLNTEAFF; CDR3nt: TGTGCCAGCAGCCATCGACAGTTAAACACTGAAGCTTTCTTT
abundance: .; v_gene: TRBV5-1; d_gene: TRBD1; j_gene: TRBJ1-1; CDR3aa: CASTIGDSLNTEAFF; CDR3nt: TGCGCCAGCACCATAGGGGACAGTTTGAACACTGAAGCTTTCTTT
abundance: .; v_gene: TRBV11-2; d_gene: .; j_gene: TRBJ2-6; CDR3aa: CASSLRAQGIRTGANVLTF; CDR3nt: TGTGCCAGCAGCCTTCGAGCCCAGGGGATAAGGACTGGGGCCAACGTCCTGACTTTC
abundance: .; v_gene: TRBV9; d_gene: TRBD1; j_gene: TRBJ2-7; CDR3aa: CASSGAGGGYEQYF; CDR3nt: TGTGCCAGCAGCGGCGCAGGGGGCGGGTACGAGCAGTACTTC
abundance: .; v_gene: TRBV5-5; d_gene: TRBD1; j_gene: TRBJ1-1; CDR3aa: CASSLGTGVDEAFF; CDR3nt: TGTGCCAGCAGTCTCGGGACAGGGGTTGATGAAGCTTTCTTT
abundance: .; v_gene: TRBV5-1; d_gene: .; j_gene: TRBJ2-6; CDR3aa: CASSPGPGANVLTF; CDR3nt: TGCGCCAGCAGCCCTGGCCCTGGGGCCAACGTCCTGACTTTC
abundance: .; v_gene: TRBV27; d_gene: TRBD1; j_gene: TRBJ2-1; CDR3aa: CASSPGTGRYNEQFF; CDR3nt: TGTGCCAGCAGTCCCGGGACAGGGAGATACAATGAGCAGTTCTTC
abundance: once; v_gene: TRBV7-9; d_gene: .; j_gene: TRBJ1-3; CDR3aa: CASSFVGEASGNTIYF; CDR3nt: TGTGCCAGCAGCTTCGTAGGGGAGGCTTCTGGAAACACCATATATTTT
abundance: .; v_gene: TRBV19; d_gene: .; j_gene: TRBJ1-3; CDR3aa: CASSYGGSGNTIYF; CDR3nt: TGTGCCAGTAGTTACGGGGGCTCTGGAAACACCATATATTTT
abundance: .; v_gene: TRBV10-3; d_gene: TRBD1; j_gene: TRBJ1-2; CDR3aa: CAIQQGAEGYTF; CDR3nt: TGTGCCATCCAGCAGGGGGCGGAGGGCTACACCTTC
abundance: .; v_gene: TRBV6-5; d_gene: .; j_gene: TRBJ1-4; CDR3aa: CASSPGGSNEKLFF; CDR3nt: TGTGCCAGCAGTCCGGGGGGCTCTAATGAAAAACTGTTTTTT
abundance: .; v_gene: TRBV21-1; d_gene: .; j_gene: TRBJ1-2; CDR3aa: CASSTLGWDGYTF; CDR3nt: TGTGCCAGCAGCACCCTGGGCTGGGATGGCTACACCTTC
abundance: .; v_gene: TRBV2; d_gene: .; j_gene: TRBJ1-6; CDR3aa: CASNGQGNSPLHF; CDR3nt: TGTGCCAGCAATGGGCAGGGTAATTCACCCCTCCACTTT
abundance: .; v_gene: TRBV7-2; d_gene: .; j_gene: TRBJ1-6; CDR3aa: CASSLVYGVGSPLHF; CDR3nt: TGTGCCAGCAGCTTAGTCTACGGGGTCGGTTCACCCCTCCACTTT
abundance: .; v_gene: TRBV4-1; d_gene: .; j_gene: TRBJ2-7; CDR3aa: CASSIRQNSYEQYF; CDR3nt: TGCGCCAGCAGCATCAGACAAAACTCCTACGAGCAGTACTTC
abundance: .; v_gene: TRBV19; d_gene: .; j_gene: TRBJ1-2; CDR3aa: CASSIGAGGYTF; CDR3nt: TGTGCCAGTAGTATAGGTGCAGGCGGCTACACCTTC
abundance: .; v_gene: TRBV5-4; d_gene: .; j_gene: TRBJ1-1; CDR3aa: CASSLGGRGILGHTEAFF; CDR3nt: TGTGCCAGCAGCTTGGGTGGCAGGGGAATCTTAGGACACACTGAAGCTTTCTTT
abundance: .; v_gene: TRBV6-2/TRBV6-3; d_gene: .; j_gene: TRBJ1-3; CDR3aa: CASSHSRQAASGNTIYF; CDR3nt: TGTGCCAGCAGCCACTCACGACAGGCAGCCTCTGGAAACACCATATATTTT
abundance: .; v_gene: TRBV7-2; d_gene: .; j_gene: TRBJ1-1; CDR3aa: CASSPARVNTEAFF; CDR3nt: TGTGCCAGCAGCCCCGCGCGGGTGAACACTGAAGCTTTCTTT
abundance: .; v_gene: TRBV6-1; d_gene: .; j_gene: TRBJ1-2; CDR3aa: CASSEELVSGYTF; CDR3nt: TGTGCCAGCAGTGAAGAACTAGTTTCCGGCTACACCTTC
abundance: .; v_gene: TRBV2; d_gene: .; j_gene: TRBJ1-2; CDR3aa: CASSPSGRGVDGYTF; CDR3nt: TGTGCCAGCAGTCCCTCTGGCAGGGGCGTAGATGGCTACACCTTC